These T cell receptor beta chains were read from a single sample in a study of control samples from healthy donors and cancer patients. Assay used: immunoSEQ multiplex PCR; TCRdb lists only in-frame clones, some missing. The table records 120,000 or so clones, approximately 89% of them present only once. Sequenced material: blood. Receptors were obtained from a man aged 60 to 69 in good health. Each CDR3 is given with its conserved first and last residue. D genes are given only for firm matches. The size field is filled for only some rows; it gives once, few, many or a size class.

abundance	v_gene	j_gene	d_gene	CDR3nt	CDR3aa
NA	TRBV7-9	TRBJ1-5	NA	TGTGCCAGCAGCCCAGGGGTCGGAAGCAATCAGCCCCAGCATTTT	CASSPGVGSNQPQHF
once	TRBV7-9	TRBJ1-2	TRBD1	TGTGCCAGCAGCTTATTTGGGCCACAGGGGGCGAGGGGCTACACCTTC	CASSLFGPQGARGYTF
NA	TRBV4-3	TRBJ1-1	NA	TGCGCCAGCAGCCAAGATTCTACCCGCGGCAGGGGAGCTTTCTTT	CASSQDSTRGRGAFF
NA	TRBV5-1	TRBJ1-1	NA	TGCGCCAGCAGCTCGTTCCAAGGAGGGGGCACTGAAGCTTTCTTT	CASSSFQGGGTEAFF
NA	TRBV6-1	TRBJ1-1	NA	TGTGCCAGCAGTGAATACTATCAGGGGAACACTGAAGCTTTCTTT	CASSEYYQGNTEAFF
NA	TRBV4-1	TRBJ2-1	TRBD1	TGCGCCAGCAGCCCAGGACAGGGGGCGTACAATGAGCAGTTCTTC	CASSPGQGAYNEQFF
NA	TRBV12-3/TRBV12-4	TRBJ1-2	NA	TGTGCCAGCAGTTTCCAACAATTCAATGGCTACACCTTC	CASSFQQFNGYTF
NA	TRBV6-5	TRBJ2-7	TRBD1	TGTGCCAGTATCCTTGCAGACAGGGCTGCCTACGAGCAGTACTTC	CASILADRAAYEQYF
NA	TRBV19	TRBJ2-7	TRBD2	TGTGCCAGCCAGACTAGCGGGGGGGCATTGGACGAGCAGTACTTC	CASQTSGGALDEQYF
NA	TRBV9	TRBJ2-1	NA	TGTGCCAGCAGCGTAGCGGTCGGGGGGCTTTTCAATGAGCAGTTCTTC	CASSVAVGGLFNEQFF
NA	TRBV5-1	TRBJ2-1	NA	TGCGCCAGCAGCTTCTGGGGACCGAGCTCCTACAATGAGCAGTTCTTC	CASSFWGPSSYNEQFF
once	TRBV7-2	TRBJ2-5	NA	TGTGCCAGCAGCTTATATCGGCAGGTTTTGGAGACCCAGTACTTC	CASSLYRQVLETQYF
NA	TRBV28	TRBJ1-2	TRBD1	TGTGCCAGCAGTCCAGGGGGGGATCGTGGCTACACCTTC	CASSPGGDRGYTF